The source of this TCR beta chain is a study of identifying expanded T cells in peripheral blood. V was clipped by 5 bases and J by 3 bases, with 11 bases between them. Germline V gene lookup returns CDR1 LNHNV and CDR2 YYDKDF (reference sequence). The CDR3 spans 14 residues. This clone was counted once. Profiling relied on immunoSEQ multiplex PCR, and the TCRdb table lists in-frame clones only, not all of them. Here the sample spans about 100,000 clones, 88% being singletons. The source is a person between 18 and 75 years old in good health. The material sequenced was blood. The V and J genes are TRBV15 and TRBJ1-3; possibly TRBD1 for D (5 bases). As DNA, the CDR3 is TGTGCCACCAGCGCCGGGGCGGGTGGAAACACCATATATTTT. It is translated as CATSAGAGGNTIYF.